Listed below are T cell receptor beta chains from one sample, sequenced in a study of post-analysis software for immune sequencing data. One entry per CDR3 protein results from TCRdb running MiXCR on the PCR reads. This table has about 540,000 distinct CDR3 sequences, under 40% appearing once. What was sequenced was blood. Receptors were obtained from a girl aged 2-17 years with multiple sclerosis. CDR3s include the opening cysteine and the closing phenylalanine or tryptophan. D genes are given only for firm matches. Some rows mark clone size as missing; the rest say once, few, many or name a class of expanded clone.

TGCAGTGCTAAAGGAAACACCGGGGAGCTGTTTTTT	CSAKGNTGELFF	few	-	TRBJ2-2	TRBV20-1
TGTGCCAGCAGCCTCGGGGGGGCAGAGTCTAATAGCTACACCTTC	CASSLGGAESNSYTF	-	-	TRBJ1-2	TRBV12-3/TRBV12-4
TGCGCCAGCGGAGGGGGGGCGATCACAGATACGCAGTATTTT	CASGGGAITDTQYF	-	-	TRBJ2-3	TRBV5-1
TGCGCCAGCAGCGAGGGACAGGGGGCCGTTGAAAAACTGTTTTTT	CASSEGQGAVEKLFF	-	TRBD1	TRBJ1-4	TRBV4-1
TGTGCCAGCAGCTTAGCCCAGTACTTCTATGGCTACACCTTC	CASSLAQYFYGYTF	-	-	TRBJ1-2	TRBV11-2
TGCGCCAGCAGCCAAGAGAGCGGGGGGTTGAAGACCCAGTACTTC	CASSQESGGLKTQYF	-	TRBD2	TRBJ2-5	TRBV4-1
TGTGCCAGCAGTTCGGCGGGGGGGTACAATGAGCAGTTCTTC	CASSSAGGYNEQFF	many	TRBD2	TRBJ2-1	TRBV27
TGTGCCACCCGGCACGGGGATACGCAGTATTTT	CATRHGDTQYF	few	-	TRBJ2-3	TRBV24-1
TGTGCCAGCAGTTTCCACAGAGACAATCAGCCCCAGCATTTT	CASSFHRDNQPQHF	-	-	TRBJ1-5	TRBV12-3/TRBV12-4
TGTGCCAGCCAGACGCAGCAGTCTAACTATGGCTACACCTTC	CASQTQQSNYGYTF	many	-	TRBJ1-2	TRBV5-5
TGTGCCAGCAGCTTCGACAGGGGTCTAAATGAGCAGTACTTC	CASSFDRGLNEQYF	-	TRBD1	TRBJ2-5	TRBV7-2
TGTGCCAGCAGTTACGCTTCAATCTCACCTGGCTACACCTTC	CASSYASISPGYTF	-	-	TRBJ1-2	TRBV6-6
TGCAGTGCCGAAGGGGCTAGCGGGGAGACCCAGTACTTC	CSAEGASGETQYF	few	TRBD2	TRBJ2-5	TRBV20-1
TGTGCCAGCAGTTTCAGCATGCGGGATACGCAGTATTTT	CASSFSMRDTQYF	few	-	TRBJ2-3	TRBV27
TGTGCCAGCAGTTTGGGGCTAGACACAGATACGCAGTATTTT	CASSLGLDTDTQYF	many	-	TRBJ2-3	TRBV5-1
TGTGCCAGCAGCTTGGCCGGCGGGGGAGCAGAGACCCAGTACTTC	CASSLAGGGAETQYF	few	TRBD2	TRBJ2-5	TRBV5-6
TGTGCCAGCAGCGTAGATGGTGGGCCAACACCCTACGAGCAGTACTTC	CASSVDGGPTPYEQYF	-	-	TRBJ2-7	TRBV9
TGCAGTGCTAGGTCCCTGGCCTACGAGCAGTACTTC	CSARSLAYEQYF	many	-	TRBJ2-7	TRBV20-1
TGTGCCAGCAGTCCCACGGGGGCAGGTACGCAGTATTTT	CASSPTGAGTQYF	-	-	TRBJ2-3	TRBV3-1
TGCAGCGTTTCCGGGACTAGGGGCTACGAGCAGTACTTC	CSVSGTRGYEQYF	many	TRBD2	TRBJ2-7	TRBV29-1
TGTGCCAGCAGTTATCAGGGTTTAGCCACTGAAGCTTTCTTT	CASSYQGLATEAFF	-	-	TRBJ1-1	TRBV6-5
TGCGCCAGCAGCTTGGGGTTGGGGACCACAGATACGCAGTATTTT	CASSLGLGTTDTQYF	-	-	TRBJ2-3	TRBV5-1
TGCGCCAGCAGCTTGGGCAGCGGGGGAAACTACGAGCAGTACTTC	CASSLGSGGNYEQYF	few	TRBD2	TRBJ2-7	TRBV5-1
TGTGCCAGCAGCCCTGCGGTGTACAATGAGCAGTTCTTC	CASSPAVYNEQFF	-	-	TRBJ2-1	TRBV3-1
TGTGCCAGCAGTTTATTACCCGGGACAGGGGGCAGAAATGAGCAGTTCTTC	CASSLLPGTGGRNEQFF	few	TRBD1	TRBJ2-1	TRBV27
TGTGCCAGCAGCTTGACCGGTTGGGATGAGCAGTTCTTC	CASSLTGWDEQFF	few	-	TRBJ2-1	TRBV11-2
TGCGCCAGCAGCCAAGATCTACAGGCGGGCTCCTACGAGCAGTACTTC	CASSQDLQAGSYEQYF	-	-	TRBJ2-7	TRBV4-1
TGTGCCAGCGGACAGGGGTTTGGCTACACCTTC	CASGQGFGYTF	few	TRBD1	TRBJ1-2	TRBV6-5
TGCGCCAGCAGCCAAGATCGAGCAACTAATGAAAAACTGTTTTTT	CASSQDRATNEKLFF	few	-	TRBJ1-4	TRBV4-1
TGCAGCGTAGCCTCTTTGGGGAGCAATCAGCCCCAGCATTTT	CSVASLGSNQPQHF	-	-	TRBJ1-5	TRBV29-1
TGTGCCAGCAGCTTAGTGCGTAGCACAGATACGCAGTATTTT	CASSLVRSTDTQYF	few	-	TRBJ2-3	TRBV7-8
TGTGCCAGCAGCTTGGTTCCCTCAGTGTTGAACACTGAAGCTTTCTTT	CASSLVPSVLNTEAFF	-	-	TRBJ1-1	TRBV5-5
TGTGCCAGCAGTCTGAACCTCTCGGGAAACTCTGGGGCCAACGTCCTGACTTTC	CASSLNLSGNSGANVLTF	few	-	TRBJ2-6	TRBV12-3/TRBV12-4
TGCAGTCTAACGGGAGCGGGGGGGACGATATCCTACAATGAGCAGTTCTTC	CSLTGAGGTISYNEQFF	-	TRBD2	TRBJ2-1	TRBV20-1
TGTGCCAGCAGCCTCGGGACTAGCAACGGGGAGCTGTTTTTT	CASSLGTSNGELFF	few	TRBD2	TRBJ2-2	TRBV6-5
TGTGCCAGCAGTCTCCTTGGACAGGGGGCAGCTCTCTACGAGCAGTACTTC	CASSLLGQGAALYEQYF	-	TRBD1	TRBJ2-7	TRBV2
TGTGCCAGCAAGGTGGGGGGTTTCTATGAGCAGTTCTTC	CASKVGGFYEQFF	few	-	TRBJ2-1	TRBV7-2
TGTGCCAGCAGTAGAGGGGGTTTGAAATACGAGCAGTACTTC	CASSRGGLKYEQYF	few	-	TRBJ2-7	TRBV6-5
TGCAGCGTTGCAGTTTCTGCAAGCAGCGAGACCCAGTACTTC	CSVAVSASSETQYF	-	-	TRBJ2-5	TRBV29-1
TGCAGCGTTGAAGATACGGGAGGCAATGAGCAGTACTTC	CSVEDTGGNEQYF	-	TRBD2	TRBJ2-7	TRBV29-1
TGTGCCAGCAGTAGCGGCCTGAATGAGCAGTTCTTC	CASSSGLNEQFF	-	-	TRBJ2-1	TRBV7-6
TGTGCCAGCAGGTTTACAGGAGAGGGTGAAAAACTGTTTTTT	CASRFTGEGEKLFF	few	-	TRBJ1-4	TRBV27
TGTGCCAGCAGCTTTAGTGGGATTACAACTAATGAAAAACTGTTTTTT	CASSFSGITTNEKLFF	-	-	TRBJ1-4	TRBV13
TGCGCCAGCAGCAAAACAGACGACGAATTACTGACTTTC	CASSKTDDELLTF	few	-	TRBJ2-6	TRBV5-1
TGTGCCAGCAGCACCCTAACAGGGGCTTACCACTACGAGCAGTACTTC	CASSTLTGAYHYEQYF	few	TRBD1	TRBJ2-7	TRBV11-2
TGTGCCAGCTCACCCTTTGGGGGTGGCGGAATCGGTGATACGCAGTATTTT	CASSPFGGGGIGDTQYF	-	-	TRBJ2-3	TRBV18
TGTGCCAGCAGTGAGGGGCTAGCGGTCCAAGAGACCCAGTACTTC	CASSEGLAVQETQYF	-	TRBD2	TRBJ2-5	TRBV2
TGTGCCAGCAGTCCCTGGAGCCCGCTGAACACTGAAGCTTTCTTT	CASSPWSPLNTEAFF	-	-	TRBJ1-1	TRBV12-3/TRBV12-4
TGTGCCAGCAGCTTTGAGGGCGTCACAGATACGCAGTATTTT	CASSFEGVTDTQYF	few	-	TRBJ2-3	TRBV7-8